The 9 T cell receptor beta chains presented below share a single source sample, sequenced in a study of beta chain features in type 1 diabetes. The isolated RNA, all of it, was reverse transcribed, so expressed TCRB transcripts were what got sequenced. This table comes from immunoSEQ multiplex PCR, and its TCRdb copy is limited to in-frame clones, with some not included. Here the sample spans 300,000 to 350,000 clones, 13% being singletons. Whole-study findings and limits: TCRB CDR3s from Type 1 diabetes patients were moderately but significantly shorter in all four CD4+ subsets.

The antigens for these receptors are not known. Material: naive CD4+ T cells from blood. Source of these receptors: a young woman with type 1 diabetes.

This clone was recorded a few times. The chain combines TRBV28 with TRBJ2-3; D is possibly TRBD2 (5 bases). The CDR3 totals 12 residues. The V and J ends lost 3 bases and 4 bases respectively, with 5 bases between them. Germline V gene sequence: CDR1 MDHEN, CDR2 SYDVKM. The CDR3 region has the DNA TGTGCCAGCAGTTTGAGGGCAGATACGCAGTATTTT. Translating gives CASSLRADTQYF.

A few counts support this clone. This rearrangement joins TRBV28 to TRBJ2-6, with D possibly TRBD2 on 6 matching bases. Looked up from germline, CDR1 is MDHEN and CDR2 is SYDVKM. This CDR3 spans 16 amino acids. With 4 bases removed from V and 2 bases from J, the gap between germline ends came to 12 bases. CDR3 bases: TGTGCCAGCAGTTACTACGGGACTCCTGGGGCCAACGTCCTGACTTTC. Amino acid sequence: CASSYYGTPGANVLTF.

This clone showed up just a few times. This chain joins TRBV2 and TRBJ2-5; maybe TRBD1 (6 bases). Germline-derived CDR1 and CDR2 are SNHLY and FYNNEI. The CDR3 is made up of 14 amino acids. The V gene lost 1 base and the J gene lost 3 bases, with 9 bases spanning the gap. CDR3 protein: CASSEGTAKETQYF. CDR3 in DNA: TGTGCCAGCAGTGAAGGGACAGCAAAAGAGACCCAGTACTTC.

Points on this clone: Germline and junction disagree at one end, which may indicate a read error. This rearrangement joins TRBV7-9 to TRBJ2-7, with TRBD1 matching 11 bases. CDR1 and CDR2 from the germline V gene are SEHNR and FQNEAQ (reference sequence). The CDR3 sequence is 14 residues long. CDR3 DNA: TGTGCCAGCAGCGGACAGGGGGCTTCCTTCGAGCAGTACTTC. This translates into CASSGQGASFEQYF.

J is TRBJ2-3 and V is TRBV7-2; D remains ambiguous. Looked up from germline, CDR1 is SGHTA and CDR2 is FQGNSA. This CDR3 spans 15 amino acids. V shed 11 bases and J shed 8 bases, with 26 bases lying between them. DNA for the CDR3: TGTGCCGGTTCTTCGGGTCTAACGGTATATGGTACGCAGTATTTT. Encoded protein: CAGSSGLTVYGTQYF.

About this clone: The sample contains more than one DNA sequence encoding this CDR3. As DNA, the CDR3 is TGTGCCAGCAGCTACCAAGAGACCCAGTACTTC. Protein product: CASSYQETQYF. The chain links TRBV2 to TRBJ2-5; D gene uncertain. V shed 6 bases and J shed 0 bases, with 2 bases lying between them. CDR1 SNHLY and CDR2 FYNNEI come from the germline V gene. The CDR3 contains 11 residues.

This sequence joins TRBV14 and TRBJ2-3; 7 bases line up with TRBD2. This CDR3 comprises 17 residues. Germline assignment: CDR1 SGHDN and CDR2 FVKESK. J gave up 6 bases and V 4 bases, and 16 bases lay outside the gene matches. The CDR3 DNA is TGTGCCAGCAGCCCCGATCTTGGTGCGGGGGTTGGGGATACGCAGTATTTT. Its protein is CASSPDLGAGVGDTQYF.

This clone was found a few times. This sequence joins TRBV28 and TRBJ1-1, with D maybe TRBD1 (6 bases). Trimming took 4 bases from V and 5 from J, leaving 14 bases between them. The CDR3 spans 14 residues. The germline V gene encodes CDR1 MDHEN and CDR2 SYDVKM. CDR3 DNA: TGTGCCAGCAGTTGGGGGGGCCCCGGGACTGAAGCTTTCTTT. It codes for CASSWGGPGTEAFF.

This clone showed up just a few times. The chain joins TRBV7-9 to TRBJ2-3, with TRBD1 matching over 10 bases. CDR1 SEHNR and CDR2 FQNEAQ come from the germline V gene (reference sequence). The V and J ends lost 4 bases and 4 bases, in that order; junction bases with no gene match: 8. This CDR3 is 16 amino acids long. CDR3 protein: CASSYGIGTGADTQYF. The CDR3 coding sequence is TGTGCCAGCAGCTATGGAATTGGGACAGGGGCAGATACGCAGTATTTT.